This TCR beta chain appears in the sequencing data of a study of blood T cell repertoires in COVID-19. Study summary: Italy, Spain and the United States were the sources of the convalescent and acute COVID-19 samples. Sources were T cells, B-cell-depleted T cells, or PBMCs; the material itself was cDNA or gDNA.

The germline V gene encodes CDR1 KGHSH and CDR2 LQKENI. V lost 2 bases and J lost 0, with 11 bases in between. The CDR3 loop spans 16 amino acids. Under the authors' procedure: Amplification with reference gene primers provided the estimates of nucleated cell counts. Profiling relied on immunoSEQ multiplex PCR, and the TCRdb table lists in-frame clones only, not all of them. V, J and clone size are taken as reported in that table, and D and trimming were inferred from the DNA itself. Among some 100,000 clones listed, 88% were seen once. This sequence joins TRBV18 and TRBJ1-5, with D tentatively TRBD1 (6 bases). The clonotype originates from a woman aged 55-69 years with acute or convalescent COVID-19. Sequenced input: peripheral blood. The CDR3 sequence is CASSPAGVISNQPQHF. Written as DNA, the CDR3 is TGTGCCAGCTCACCAGCAGGGGTAATTAGCAATCAGCCCCAGCATTTT.